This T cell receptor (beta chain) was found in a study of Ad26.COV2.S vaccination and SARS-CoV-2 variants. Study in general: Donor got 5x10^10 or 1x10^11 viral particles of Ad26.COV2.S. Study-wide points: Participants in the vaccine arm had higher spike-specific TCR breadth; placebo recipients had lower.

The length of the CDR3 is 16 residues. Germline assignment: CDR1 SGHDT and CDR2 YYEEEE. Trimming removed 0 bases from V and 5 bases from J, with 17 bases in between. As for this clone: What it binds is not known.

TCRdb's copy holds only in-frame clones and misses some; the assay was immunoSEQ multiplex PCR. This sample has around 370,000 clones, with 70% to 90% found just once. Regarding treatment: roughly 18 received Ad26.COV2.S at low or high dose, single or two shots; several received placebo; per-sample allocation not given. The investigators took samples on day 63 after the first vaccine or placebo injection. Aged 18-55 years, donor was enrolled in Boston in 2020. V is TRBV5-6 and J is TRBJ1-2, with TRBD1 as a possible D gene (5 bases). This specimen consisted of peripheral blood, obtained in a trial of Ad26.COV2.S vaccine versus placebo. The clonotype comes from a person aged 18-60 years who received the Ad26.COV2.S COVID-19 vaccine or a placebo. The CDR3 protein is CASSLGQNPANYGYTF. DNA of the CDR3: TGTGCCAGCAGCTTGGGACAGAATCCTGCCAATTATGGCTACACCTTC.